The T cell receptor (beta chain) under discussion was sequenced for a study of OX40 agonist ivuxolimab in advanced cancers. Overall study: Patients were over 65% male with ages roughly 20 to 90, mean 60. Allowance was made for prior anti-PD-1, anti-PD-L1 or anti-CTLA-4 therapy, and 40% had some.

Trimming stripped 2 bases from V and 5 bases from J, with 12 bases between. Germline V CDR1 and CDR2: SGHDN, FVKESK. This CDR3 has 15 residues. Blood got drawn at baseline, again on cycle 4 day 1, and then on cycle 7 day 1. Clones were sequenced by immunoSEQ multiplex PCR, and TCRdb holds only the in-frame ones, with some missing. The repertoire holds fewer than 65,000 clones, 85% to 90% seen once, with 1.9% in the top ten. This specimen consisted of CD4+ or CD8+ T cells sorted from blood, obtained in a trial of the OX40 agonist ivuxolimab. The chain combines TRBV14 with TRBJ1-4, with D uncertain. This TCR was sampled from an adult with an advanced solid tumor such as melanoma, head and neck, liver or kidney cancer. The CDR3 nucleotides are TGTGCCAGCAGCCAAATGGTGGGGTCCAATGAAAAACTGTTTTTT. Protein sequence: CASSQMVGSNEKLFF.